Listed below are T cell receptor gamma chains from one sample, sequenced in a study of γδ T cells in repeated Plasmodium falciparum infection. TCRdb applied CATT to the multiplex PCR reads for clone calling. The table includes about 30,000 gamma-chain clones, 1.4% detected once. The sequenced material came from gamma-delta T cells from blood. Every receptor here comes from a pool of human donors (malaria-infected and uninfected, not separated). Both conserved end residues are part of each CDR3. The order of the fields is clone size, V gene, J gene, CDR3 DNA, CDR3 protein. The size field reads once, few, many or a size class.

medium-sized	TRGV9	TRGJ1/TRGJ2	TGTGCCTTGTGGGAGGTTACGAATTATTATAAGAAACTCTTT	CALWEVTNYYKKLF
medium-sized	TRGV3	TRGJP	TGTGCCACCTGGGACAGCATTCAAGAGTTGGGCAAAAAAATCAAGGTATTT	CATWDSIQELGKKIKVF
many	TRGV2	TRGJ1/TRGJ2	TGTGCCACCTGGGAGAAAGGGGTTAAGAAACTCTTT	CATWEKGVKKLF
many	TRGV2	TRGJ1/TRGJ2	TGTGCCACCTGGGACGGGCGTTGCAAGAAACTCTTT	CATWDGRCKKLF
many	TRGV3	TRGJP1	TGTGCCACCTGGATGACTGGTTGGTTCAAGATATTT	CATWMTGWFKIF
large	TRGV9	TRGJ1/TRGJ2	TGTGCCTTGTGGGAGGACTATTATAAGAAACTCTTT	CALWEDYYKKLF
many	TRGV9	TRGJ1/TRGJ2	TGTGCCATGTGGGAGGTGCGGGGTTATTATAAGAAACTCTTT	CAMWEVRGYYKKLF
many	TRGV4	TRGJP1	TGTGCCACCTGGGATCGAGCCACTGGTTGGTTCAAGATATTT	CATWDRATGWFKIF
many	TRGV9	TRGJP1	TGTGCCTTGTGGGAGACCGAAGGGTTTACTGGTTGGTTCAAGATATTT	CALWETEGFTGWFKIF
many	TRGV2	TRGJ1/TRGJ2	TGTGCCACCTGGGACGTTGGAGGTAGTTATAAGAAACTCTTT	CATWDVGGSYKKLF
many	TRGV4	TRGJ1/TRGJ2	TGTGCCACCTGGGATGGCCCCGGGGGGTATAAGAAACTCTTT	CATWDGPGGYKKLF
many	TRGV4	TRGJ1/TRGJ2	TGTGCCACCTGGGATCCTCGGGGTGGGAAACTCTTT	CATWDPRGGKLF
large	TRGV5P	TRGJ1/TRGJ2	TGTGCCACCTGGGGCACCCTTTGCTATAAGAAACTCTTT	CATWGTLCYKKLF
many	TRGV8	TRGJ1/TRGJ2	TGTGCCACCTGGGATAGCCCATGTAAGAAACTCTTT	CATWDSPCKKLF
many	TRGV4	TRGJ1/TRGJ2	TGTGCCACCTGGGATGCCCCCCGTTATAAGAAACTCTTT	CATWDAPRYKKLF
many	TRGV4	TRGJ1/TRGJ2	TGTGCCACCGATTATTATTATAAGAAACTCTTT	CATDYYYKKLF
large	TRGV9	TRGJP	TGTGCCTTGTGGGAGGTGGAATTGGGCAAAAAAATCAAGGTATTT	CALWEVELGKKIKVF
many	TRGV8	TRGJ1/TRGJ2	TGTGCCACCTGGGATAGAGTGGATTATAAGAAACTCTTT	CATWDRVDYKKLF
many	TRGV2	TRGJ1/TRGJ2	TGTGCCACCTGGGACTGTAATTATTATAAGAAACTCTTT	CATWDCNYYKKLF
many	TRGV3	TRGJP2	TGTGCCACCTGGGACAGGCCGAAAGGTAGGGATTGGATCAAGACGTTT	CATWDRPKGRDWIKTF
many	TRGV3	TRGJ1/TRGJ2	TGTGCCACCTGGGACAGGCCTGATTATAAGAAACTCTTT	CATWDRPDYKKLF
many	TRGV9	TRGJP	TGTGCCTTGTGGGACCCCGAGTTGGGCAAAAAAATCAAGGTATTT	CALWDPELGKKIKVF
medium-sized	TRGV2	TRGJ1/TRGJ2	TGTGCCACCTGGGACGGGCTGACGGGCTATTATAAGAAACTCTTT	CATWDGLTGYYKKLF
medium-sized	TRGV9	TRGJP	TGTGCCTTGTGGGAGGTGCAGATTGAGTTGGGCAAAAAAATCAAGGTATTT	CALWEVQIELGKKIKVF
medium-sized	TRGV9	TRGJ1/TRGJ2	TGTGCCTTGTGGGAGGTGCCTGGGAAACTCTTT	CALWEVPGKLF
many	TRGV2	TRGJ1/TRGJ2	TGTGCCACCTGGGACGGGCCAGGGGTTTATTATAAGAAACTCTTT	CATWDGPGVYYKKLF
medium-sized	TRGV9	TRGJP	TGTGCCTTGTGGGAGGTGCAACTGGAGTTGGGCAAAAAAATCAAGGTATTT	CALWEVQLELGKKIKVF
many	TRGV4	TRGJ1/TRGJ2	TGTGCCACCTGGGATGGATTCGATTATTATAAGAAACTCTTT	CATWDGFDYYKKLF
many	TRGV9	TRGJ1/TRGJ2	TGTGCCTTGTGGGAGGTGGAATATTATAAGAAACTCTTT	CALWEVEYYKKLF
many	TRGV4	TRGJ1/TRGJ2	TGTGCCACCTGGGACTATTCGAATTATTATAAGAAACTCTTT	CATWDYSNYYKKLF
many	TRGV8	TRGJP1	TGTGCCACCTGGGAGAGTGATACCACTGGTTGGTTCAAGATATTT	CATWESDTTGWFKIF
medium-sized	TRGV9	TRGJP	TGTGCCTTGTGGGAGGCCCAAAGTATAAGGTTGGGCAAAAAAATCAAGGTATTT	CALWEAQSIRLGKKIKVF
large	TRGV9	TRGJ1/TRGJ2	TGTGCCTTGTGGGAGAATTATTATAAGAAACTCTTT	CALWENYYKKLF
medium-sized	TRGV9	TRGJ1/TRGJ2	TGTGCCTTGTGGGCGACATATAAGAAACTCTTT	CALWATYKKLF
many	TRGV9	TRGJP	TGTGCCTTGTGGGAGGTGGGGGGAGAGTTGGGCAAAAAAATCAAGGTATTT	CALWEVGGELGKKIKVF
many	TRGV2	TRGJ1/TRGJ2	TGTGCCACGCCTTTAGCTTATTATAAGAAACTCTTT	CATPLAYYKKLF
many	TRGV8	TRGJ1/TRGJ2	TGTGCCACCTGGGTGACCCATTCGAATTATTATAAGAAACTCTTT	CATWVTHSNYYKKLF
many	TRGV9	TRGJ1/TRGJ2	TGTGCCTTGTGGGAAAGTGGGGCCCACAACCATTATTATAAGAAACTCTTT	CALWESGAHNHYYKKLF
many	TRGV9	TRGJP	TGTGCCGAGGGCAAAAAAATCAAGGTATTT	CAEGKKIKVF
many	TRGV4	TRGJ1/TRGJ2	TGTGCCACCTGGGGAGGGGAGAAACTCTTT	CATWGGEKLF
many	TRGV3	TRGJ1/TRGJ2	TGTGCCACCTGGGACAGTAAGAATTATTATAAGAAACTCTTT	CATWDSKNYYKKLF